Shown below are 7 T cell receptor beta chains from a single sample sequenced in a study of human T cells and chemical hapten exposure. TCRdb re-derived calls from the RACE reads in MiXCR, one entry per CDR3 protein. The sample carries about 82,000 distinct CDR3 sequences, roughly 8.6% recorded once. The time point: healthy volunteer bleed at 6 weeks. It was from unfractionated whole blood that total RNA was extracted. Sequenced material: whole blood. Every receptor here comes from a male donor in good health. Some clones in this sample may be carry-over from other donors' samples.

This clonotype was seen more than once but under ten times. The genes are TRBV2 and TRBJ2-1; 14 bases agree with TRBD2. The V and J ends lost 1 base and 9 bases, in that order; junction bases with no gene match: 5. The germline V gene has CDR1 SNHLY and CDR2 FYNNEI. The CDR3 sequence is 16 residues long. For the CDR3, the DNA is TGTGCCAGCAGTGAAGATGGACTAGCGGGAGGTAGTGAGCAGTTCTTC. This gives the protein CASSEDGLAGGSEQFF.

This clonotype turned up a few times. The CDR3 nucleotides are TGTGCCAGCAGTGAAGAAAAGACAGATACGCAGTATTTT. This translates into CASSEEKTDTQYF. The rearrangement uses TRBV2 and TRBJ2-3; no reliable D call. Germline values: CDR1 SNHLY, CDR2 FYNNEI. The CDR3 loop spans 13 amino acids. The V end was cut by 1 base, the J end by 3 bases, with 5 bases between.

This chain joins TRBV12-3 or TRBV12-4 and TRBJ1-5; possible D gene TRBD1, 6 bases. Trimming took off 5 bases at V and 6 bases at J, with 11 bases between the two ends. This CDR3 spans 13 amino acids. Written as DNA, the CDR3 is TGTGCCAGCAGTGGAGACAGGAGTCAGCCCCAGCATTTT. Its protein is CASSGDRSQPQHF.

The rearrangement links TRBV10-3 to TRBJ2-3; D may match TRBD1 or TRBD2 (5 bases each). Trimming shortened V by 3 bases and J by 0 bases, and 13 bases separated the two germline ends. Germline values: CDR1 ENHRY, CDR2 SYGVKD. The CDR3 loop spans 16 amino acids. CDR3 residues: CAISEPGPPSTDTQYF. CDR3 DNA sequence: TGTGCCATCAGTGAACCGGGACCGCCTAGCACAGATACGCAGTATTTT.

This rearrangement joins TRBV20-1 to TRBJ2-1; possible D gene TRBD1, 5 bases. V was clipped by 0 bases and J by 0 bases, with 9 bases between them. Germline loops: CDR1 DFQATT, CDR2 SNEGSKA (reference sequence). This CDR3 has 15 amino acids. The CDR3 region is CSARERQSSYNEQFF. The CDR3 DNA reads as TGCAGTGCTAGAGAAAGACAGAGCTCCTACAATGAGCAGTTCTTC.

The rearrangement links TRBV7-6 to TRBJ2-1; TRBD2 matches 16 bases. The CDR3 covers 18 residues. With V trimmed by 4 bases and J by 13 bases, 16 bases remained unmatched. CDR1 and CDR2 (germline): SGHVS, FNYEAQ. CDR3 coding DNA: TGTGCCAGCAGCTACCACGTCGGGACTAGCGGGGGGGCCTGGGAACAGTTCTTC. This sequence encodes CASSYHVGTSGGAWEQFF.

This clonotype has more than one count but fewer than ten. The J gene is TRBJ1-2, the V gene TRBV25-1; TRBD1 matches at 9 bases. Germline values: CDR1 MGHDK, CDR2 SYGVNS. This CDR3 is 14 amino acids long. J lost 5 bases, V lost 5 bases, and 6 bases had no gene match. CDR3 DNA: TGTGCCAGCAGTTCTACGGGACAGGGTTATGGCTACACCTTC. It yields the protein CASSSTGQGYGYTF.